This T cell receptor beta chain is from a study of T cell changes during pregnancy in multiple sclerosis. Measured with immunoSEQ multiplex PCR; TCRdb has only the in-frame clones, and not every one. The profile shows approximately 92,000 clones, roughly 90% of them singletons. The V end was cut by 0 bases, the J end by 2 bases, with 9 bases between. Germline V gives CDR1 SGHRS, CDR2 YFSETQ. CDR3 length: 15 amino acids. The receptor was isolated from a female donor with multiple sclerosis, enrolled in a pregnancy study. The sample here was peripheral blood, taken in the first trimester of pregnancy. The chain joins TRBV5-1 to TRBJ1-5; weak D call: TRBD1 (5 bases). The CDR3 region has the DNA TGCGCCAGCAGCTTGGGGACAATGGGCAATCAGCCCCAGCATTTT. Its protein is CASSLGTMGNQPQHF.